Listed below are T cell receptor beta chains from one sample, sequenced in a study of T cell changes during pregnancy in multiple sclerosis. Some clones are missing from TCRdb's copy, which holds only in-frame ones; the method was immunoSEQ multiplex PCR. Seen here are 65,000 to 90,000 clones, roughly 89% observed once, and the top ten hold 1.5% to 2.5%. The starting material was peripheral blood, obtained in the second trimester of pregnancy. The receptor source for this set is a female donor with multiple sclerosis, enrolled in a pregnancy study. Each CDR3 is given with its conserved first and last residue. Fields, in order: V gene, clone size, J gene, CDR3 protein. Not all rows give a size; the values are once, few, many and, for expanded clones, a class.

v_call: TRBV6-5; clone_size: .; j_call: TRBJ1-2; cdr3_aa: CATSRREDYGYTF
v_call: TRBV14; clone_size: .; j_call: TRBJ2-3; cdr3_aa: CASSTRQGVVDTQYF
v_call: TRBV5-8; clone_size: .; j_call: TRBJ1-5; cdr3_aa: CASSLARGPKDNQPQHF
v_call: TRBV11-2; clone_size: .; j_call: TRBJ2-5; cdr3_aa: CASSRRASGMWGQETQYF
v_call: TRBV27; clone_size: .; j_call: TRBJ2-7; cdr3_aa: CASSSGGSYEQYF
v_call: TRBV7-9; clone_size: .; j_call: TRBJ1-1; cdr3_aa: CASSPGQDYGRAFF
v_call: TRBV30; clone_size: .; j_call: TRBJ1-2; cdr3_aa: CAWSRDSKGSNYGYTF
v_call: TRBV19; clone_size: .; j_call: TRBJ2-3; cdr3_aa: CASSGGASGSWSTDTQYF
v_call: TRBV2; clone_size: .; j_call: TRBJ1-5; cdr3_aa: CASSGATGGSSNQPQHF
v_call: TRBV7-2; clone_size: .; j_call: TRBJ2-2; cdr3_aa: CASSLGGGRTGELFF
v_call: TRBV7-9; clone_size: once; j_call: TRBJ2-7; cdr3_aa: CASRYRDNYEQYF
v_call: TRBV5-1; clone_size: .; j_call: TRBJ2-3; cdr3_aa: CASSLVLAGTDTQYF
v_call: TRBV4-1; clone_size: .; j_call: TRBJ2-6; cdr3_aa: CASSQVGQGSSGANVLTF
v_call: TRBV19; clone_size: .; j_call: TRBJ2-3; cdr3_aa: CASSKLEGYTDTQYF
v_call: TRBV2; clone_size: .; j_call: TRBJ1-6; cdr3_aa: CASSGSGGALHF
v_call: TRBV11-3; clone_size: .; j_call: TRBJ1-1; cdr3_aa: CASSFKGQLNTEAFF
v_call: TRBV29-1; clone_size: .; j_call: TRBJ2-6; cdr3_aa: CSVRTGGKAGANVLTF
v_call: TRBV10-3; clone_size: .; j_call: TRBJ2-7; cdr3_aa: CATRRDSTYEQYF
v_call: TRBV7-8; clone_size: once; j_call: TRBJ1-2; cdr3_aa: CASSTFPTGSINHYGYTF
v_call: TRBV7-9; clone_size: .; j_call: TRBJ2-4; cdr3_aa: CASSPGLAGGGWSKNIQYF
v_call: TRBV6-5; clone_size: .; j_call: TRBJ2-7; cdr3_aa: CASRPGTGVYEQYF
v_call: TRBV15; clone_size: .; j_call: TRBJ2-5; cdr3_aa: CATSRDEGWREGMGWETQYF
v_call: TRBV19; clone_size: .; j_call: TRBJ1-1; cdr3_aa: CASSPSGGWTEAFF
v_call: TRBV5-1; clone_size: .; j_call: TRBJ1-1; cdr3_aa: CASSAGQLEAFF
v_call: TRBV12-5; clone_size: .; j_call: TRBJ1-1; cdr3_aa: CAGRQGGGTEAFF
v_call: TRBV6-6; clone_size: .; j_call: TRBJ2-7; cdr3_aa: CASESGGRSYEQYF
v_call: TRBV6-6; clone_size: .; j_call: TRBJ2-7; cdr3_aa: CASSYSGQGAPYEQYF
v_call: TRBV27; clone_size: .; j_call: TRBJ2-3; cdr3_aa: CASSLLTGLTDTQYF
v_call: TRBV7-9; clone_size: .; j_call: TRBJ2-3; cdr3_aa: CASSLEPRTDTQYF
v_call: TRBV29-1; clone_size: .; j_call: TRBJ2-7; cdr3_aa: CSGTGAGYEQYF
v_call: TRBV20-1; clone_size: .; j_call: TRBJ2-1; cdr3_aa: CSAREDYEQFF
v_call: TRBV23-1; clone_size: .; j_call: TRBJ1-2; cdr3_aa: CARGDRNVEDNYGYTF
v_call: TRBV25-1; clone_size: .; j_call: TRBJ2-5; cdr3_aa: CASKGGGGPETQYF
v_call: TRBV5-1; clone_size: .; j_call: TRBJ2-7; cdr3_aa: CASSLLGHSYEQYF
v_call: TRBV4-3; clone_size: .; j_call: TRBJ1-3; cdr3_aa: CASSQDLQGSPYELNTIYF
v_call: TRBV7-9; clone_size: .; j_call: TRBJ1-6; cdr3_aa: CASSPRGGPSSPLHF
v_call: TRBV13; clone_size: .; j_call: TRBJ1-1; cdr3_aa: CASRYGPPQGVLSEAFF
v_call: TRBV7-3; clone_size: .; j_call: TRBJ2-3; cdr3_aa: CASSTQTSSTDTQYF
v_call: TRBV15; clone_size: once; j_call: TRBJ2-7; cdr3_aa: CATSRDLIRSTYEQYF
v_call: TRBV28; clone_size: .; j_call: TRBJ2-7; cdr3_aa: CASNSPGLAAYEQYF
v_call: TRBV2; clone_size: .; j_call: TRBJ1-1; cdr3_aa: CASIPEGTNTEAFF
v_call: TRBV5-6; clone_size: .; j_call: TRBJ1-5; cdr3_aa: CASSVATGQPQHF
v_call: TRBV28; clone_size: .; j_call: TRBJ2-7; cdr3_aa: CASSFSPPGLGPVEQYF
v_call: TRBV28; clone_size: .; j_call: TRBJ1-2; cdr3_aa: CASSLVAGASVSYGYTF
v_call: TRBV5-1; clone_size: .; j_call: TRBJ1-1; cdr3_aa: CASSLAQGAYRMNTEAFF
v_call: TRBV4-1; clone_size: .; j_call: TRBJ1-6; cdr3_aa: CASSQEDADILNSPLHF
v_call: TRBV7-9; clone_size: .; j_call: TRBJ2-7; cdr3_aa: CASSSTGTYEQYF
v_call: TRBV19; clone_size: .; j_call: TRBJ2-1; cdr3_aa: CASSMVTGEQFF
v_call: TRBV19; clone_size: once; j_call: TRBJ2-3; cdr3_aa: CASRAVAGSTDTQYF
v_call: TRBV19; clone_size: .; j_call: TRBJ1-5; cdr3_aa: CASAQGGSNQPQHF
v_call: TRBV7-2; clone_size: .; j_call: TRBJ2-7; cdr3_aa: CASSHPRGSYEQYF
v_call: TRBV19; clone_size: .; j_call: TRBJ2-3; cdr3_aa: CASSKVWGVSADTQYF
v_call: TRBV29-1; clone_size: .; j_call: TRBJ1-2; cdr3_aa: CSVEEFGTRKLANGYTF
v_call: TRBV4-3; clone_size: .; j_call: TRBJ2-7; cdr3_aa: CASSQDRTEYYEQYF
v_call: TRBV7-8; clone_size: .; j_call: TRBJ2-7; cdr3_aa: CASSRLVPEQYF
v_call: TRBV19; clone_size: .; j_call: TRBJ1-2; cdr3_aa: CASERQGIDYGYTF
v_call: TRBV7-6; clone_size: .; j_call: TRBJ1-3; cdr3_aa: CASSSSGADSGNTIYF
v_call: TRBV15; clone_size: .; j_call: TRBJ2-7; cdr3_aa: CATSILVAETYEQYF
v_call: TRBV7-6; clone_size: .; j_call: TRBJ1-1; cdr3_aa: CASSLRAGNTEAFF